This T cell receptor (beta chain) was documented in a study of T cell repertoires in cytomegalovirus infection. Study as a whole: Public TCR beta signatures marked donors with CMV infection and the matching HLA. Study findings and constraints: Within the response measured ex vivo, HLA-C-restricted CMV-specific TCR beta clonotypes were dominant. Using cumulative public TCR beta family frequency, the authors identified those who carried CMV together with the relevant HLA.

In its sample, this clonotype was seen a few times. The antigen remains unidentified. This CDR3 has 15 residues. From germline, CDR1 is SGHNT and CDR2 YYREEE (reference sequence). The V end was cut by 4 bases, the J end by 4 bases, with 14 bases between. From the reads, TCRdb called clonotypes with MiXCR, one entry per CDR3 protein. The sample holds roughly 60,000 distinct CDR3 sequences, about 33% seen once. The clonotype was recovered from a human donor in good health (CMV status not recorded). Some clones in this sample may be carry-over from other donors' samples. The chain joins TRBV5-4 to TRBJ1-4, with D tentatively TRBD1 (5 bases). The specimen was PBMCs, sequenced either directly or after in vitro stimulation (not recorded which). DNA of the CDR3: TGTGCCAGCAGCCTGGACGGGGCCGGTAATGAAAAACTGTTTTTT. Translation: CASSLDGAGNEKLFF. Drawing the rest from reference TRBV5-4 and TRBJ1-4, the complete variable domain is ETGVTQSPTHLIKTRGQQVTLRCSSQSGHNTVSWYQQALGQGPQFIFQYYREEENGRGNFPPRFSGLQFPNYSSELNVNALELDDSALYLCASSLDGAGNEKLFFGSGTQLSVL.